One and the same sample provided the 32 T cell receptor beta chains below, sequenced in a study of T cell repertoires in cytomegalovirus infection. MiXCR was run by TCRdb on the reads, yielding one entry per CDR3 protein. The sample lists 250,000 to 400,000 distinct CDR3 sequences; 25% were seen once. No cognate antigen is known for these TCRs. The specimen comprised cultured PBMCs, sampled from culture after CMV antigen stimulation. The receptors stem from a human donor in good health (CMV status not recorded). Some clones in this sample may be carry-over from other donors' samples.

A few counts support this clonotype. CDR3 residues: CASSPSKLPDGYTF. CDR3 in DNA: TGTGCCAGCAGCCCATCAAAATTACCCGATGGCTACACCTTC. The chain joins TRBV12-3 or TRBV12-4 to TRBJ1-2; D gene unclear. The CDR3 has 14 amino acids. Trimming left V 6 bases short and J 6 bases short, with 17 bases between.

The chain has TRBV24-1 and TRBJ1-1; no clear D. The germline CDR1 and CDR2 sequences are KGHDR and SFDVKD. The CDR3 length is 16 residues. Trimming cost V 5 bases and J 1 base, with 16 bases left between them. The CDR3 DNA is TGTGCCACCAGTGTTTCGCCCCCCGGGCCGAACACTGAAGCTTTCTTT. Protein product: CATSVSPPGPNTEAFF.

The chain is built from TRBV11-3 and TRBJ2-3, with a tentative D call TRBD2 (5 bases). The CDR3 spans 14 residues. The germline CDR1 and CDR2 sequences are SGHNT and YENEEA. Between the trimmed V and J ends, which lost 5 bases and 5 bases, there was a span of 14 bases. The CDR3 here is CASSPRFRGDTQYF. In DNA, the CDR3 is TGTGCCAGCAGCCCGAGATTTCGGGGAGATACGCAGTATTTT.

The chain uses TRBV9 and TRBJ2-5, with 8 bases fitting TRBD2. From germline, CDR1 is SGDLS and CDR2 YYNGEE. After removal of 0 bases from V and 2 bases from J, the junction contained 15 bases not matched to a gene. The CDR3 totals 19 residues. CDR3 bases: TGTGCCAGCAGCGTAGAGGGCATGGGGCGGGAGGCCCAACAAGAGACCCAGTACTTC. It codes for CASSVEGMGREAQQETQYF.

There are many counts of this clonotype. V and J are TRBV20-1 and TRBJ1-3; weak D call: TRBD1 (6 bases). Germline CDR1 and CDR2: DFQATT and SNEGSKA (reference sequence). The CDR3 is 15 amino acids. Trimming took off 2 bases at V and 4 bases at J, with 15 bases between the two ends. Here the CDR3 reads CSARQGITEGNTIYF. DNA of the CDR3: TGCAGTGCTAGACAGGGGATCACCGAGGGAAACACCATATATTTT.

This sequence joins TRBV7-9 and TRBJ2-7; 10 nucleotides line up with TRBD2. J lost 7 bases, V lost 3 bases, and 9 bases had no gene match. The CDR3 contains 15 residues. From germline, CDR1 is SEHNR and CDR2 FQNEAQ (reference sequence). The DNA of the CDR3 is TGTGCCAGCAGCTTTGCAGCGGGAGGGCCGGGAGAGCAGTACTTC. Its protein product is CASSFAAGGPGEQYF.

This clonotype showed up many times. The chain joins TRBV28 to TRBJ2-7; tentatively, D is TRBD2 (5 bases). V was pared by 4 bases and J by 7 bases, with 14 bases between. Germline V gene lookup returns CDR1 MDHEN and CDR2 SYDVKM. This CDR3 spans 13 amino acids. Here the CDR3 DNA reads TGTGCCAGCAGTTCCCCGGGGTCTTGGGAGCAGTACTTC. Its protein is CASSSPGSWEQYF.

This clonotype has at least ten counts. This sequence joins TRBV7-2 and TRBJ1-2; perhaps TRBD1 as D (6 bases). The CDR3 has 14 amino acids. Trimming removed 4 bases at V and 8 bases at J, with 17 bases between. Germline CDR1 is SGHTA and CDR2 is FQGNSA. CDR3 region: CASSYQTGTPGYTF. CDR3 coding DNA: TGTGCCAGCAGCTACCAAACCGGGACACCCGGCTACACCTTC.

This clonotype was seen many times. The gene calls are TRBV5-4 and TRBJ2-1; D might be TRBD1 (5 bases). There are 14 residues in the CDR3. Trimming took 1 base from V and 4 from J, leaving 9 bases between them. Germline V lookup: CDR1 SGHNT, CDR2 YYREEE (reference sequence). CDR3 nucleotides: TGTGCCAGCAGCTTGCAGGGTAAATACAATGAGCAGTTCTTC. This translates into CASSLQGKYNEQFF.

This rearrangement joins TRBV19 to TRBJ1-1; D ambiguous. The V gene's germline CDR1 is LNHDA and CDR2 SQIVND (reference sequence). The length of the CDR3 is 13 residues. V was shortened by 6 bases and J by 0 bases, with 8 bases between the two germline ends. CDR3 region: CASRTSLNTEAFF. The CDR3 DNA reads TGTGCCAGTAGAACATCACTGAACACTGAAGCTTTCTTT.

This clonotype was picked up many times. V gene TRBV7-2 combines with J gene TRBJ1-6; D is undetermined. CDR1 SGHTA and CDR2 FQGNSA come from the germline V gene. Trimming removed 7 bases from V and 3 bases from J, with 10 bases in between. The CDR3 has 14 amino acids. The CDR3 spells CASKGSFYNSPLHF. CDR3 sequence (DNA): TGTGCCAGCAAAGGGTCTTTCTATAATTCACCCCTCCACTTT. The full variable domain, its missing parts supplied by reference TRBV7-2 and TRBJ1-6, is GAGVSQSPSNKVTEKGKDVELRCDPISGHTALYWYRQSLGQGLEFLIYFQGNSAPDKSGLPSDRFSAERTGGSVSTLTIQRTQQEDSAVYLCASKGSFYNSPLHFGNGTRLTVT.

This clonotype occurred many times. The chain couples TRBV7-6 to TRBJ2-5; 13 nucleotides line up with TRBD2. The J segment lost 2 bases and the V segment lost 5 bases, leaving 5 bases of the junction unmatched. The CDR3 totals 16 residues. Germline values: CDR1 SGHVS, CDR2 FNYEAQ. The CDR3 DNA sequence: TGTGCCAGCAGCCCGGGGACTAGCGGGACTCAAGAGACCCAGTACTTC. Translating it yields CASSPGTSGTQETQYF. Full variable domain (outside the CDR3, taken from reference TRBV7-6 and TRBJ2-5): GAGVSQSPRYKVTKRGQDVALRCDPISGHVSLYWYRQALGQGPEFLTYFNYEAQQDKSGLPNDRFSAERPEGSISTLTIQRTEQRDSAMYRCASSPGTSGTQETQYFGPGTRLLVL.

CDR3 DNA sequence: TGTGCCATCAGTGAGTTTCCAACCGGCAGTTACAATGAGCAGTTCTTC. It translates to CAISEFPTGSYNEQFF. This chain uses TRBV10-3 with TRBJ2-1; no clear D. This CDR3 spans 16 amino acids. Germline CDR1 reads ENHRY; CDR2 reads SYGVKD. Trimming shortened V by 1 base and J by 4 bases, and 14 bases separated the two germline ends.

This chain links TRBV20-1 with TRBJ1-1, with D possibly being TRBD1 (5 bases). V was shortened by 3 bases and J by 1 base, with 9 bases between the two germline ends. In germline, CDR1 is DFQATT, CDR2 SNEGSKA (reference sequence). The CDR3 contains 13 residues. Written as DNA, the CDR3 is TGCAGTGCTAGTCGACAGCCGAACACTGAAGCTTTCTTT. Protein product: CSASRQPNTEAFF.

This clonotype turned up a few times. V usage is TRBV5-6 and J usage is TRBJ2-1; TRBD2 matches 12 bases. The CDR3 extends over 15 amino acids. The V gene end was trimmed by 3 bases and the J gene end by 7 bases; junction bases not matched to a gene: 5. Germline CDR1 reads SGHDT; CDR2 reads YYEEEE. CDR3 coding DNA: TGTGCCAGCAGCTCAGGGACTAGCGGGTGGAATGAGCAGTTCTTC. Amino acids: CASSSGTSGWNEQFF.

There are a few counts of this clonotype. CDR3 amino acids: CASSEGTGGRQPQHF. In DNA form, the CDR3 reads TGTGCCAGCAGTGAAGGGACAGGGGGACGACAGCCCCAGCATTTT. The chain is built from TRBV6-2 or TRBV6-3 and TRBJ1-5; 11 positions agree with TRBD1. Germline V gene lookup returns CDR1 MNHEY and CDR2 SVGEGT. The ends lost 5 bases at V and 7 bases at J; junction bases unmatched: 7. The CDR3 consists of 15 residues.

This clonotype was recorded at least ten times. CDR3: CASSLYTGMGTEAFF. The CDR3, as DNA: TGTGCCAGCAGCTTATATACAGGGATGGGCACTGAAGCTTTCTTT. The chain uses TRBV7-6 and TRBJ1-1; D may be TRBD1 (6 bases). CDR3 size: 15 residues. Germline lookup yields CDR1 SGHVS and CDR2 FNYEAQ. Trimming cost V 2 bases and J 4 bases, with 14 bases left between them.

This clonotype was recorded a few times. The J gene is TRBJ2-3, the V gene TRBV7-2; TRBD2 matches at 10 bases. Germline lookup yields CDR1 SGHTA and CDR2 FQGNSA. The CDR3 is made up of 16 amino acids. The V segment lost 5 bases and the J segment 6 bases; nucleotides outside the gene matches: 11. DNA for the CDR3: TGTGCCAGCAGCCCCCAGGGAGCGGGAGGGCCGGATACGCAGTATTTT. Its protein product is CASSPQGAGGPDTQYF.

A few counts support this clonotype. Here the CDR3 DNA reads TGTGCCAGCAGCGCCTCAGCGGGAGGTTTATACAATGAGCAGTTCTTC. Translating gives CASSASAGGLYNEQFF. This chain connects TRBV6-1 to TRBJ2-1, with 9 bases matching TRBD2. CDR1 is MNHNS, CDR2 SASEGT, per germline. V shed 6 bases and J 4 bases; nucleotides not matched to a gene: 10. The CDR3 totals 16 residues.

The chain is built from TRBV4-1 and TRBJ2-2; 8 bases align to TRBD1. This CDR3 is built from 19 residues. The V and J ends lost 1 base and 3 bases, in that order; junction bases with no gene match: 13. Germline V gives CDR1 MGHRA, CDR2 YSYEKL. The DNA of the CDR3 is TGCGCCAGCAGCCAAGTTGCATCCAGGGGGCGAAAATACACCGGGGAGCTGTTTTTT. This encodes CASSQVASRGRKYTGELFF.

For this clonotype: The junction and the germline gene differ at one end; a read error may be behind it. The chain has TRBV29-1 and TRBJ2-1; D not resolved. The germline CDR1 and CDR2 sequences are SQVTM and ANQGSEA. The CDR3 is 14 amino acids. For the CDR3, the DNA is TGCAGCGTTTTGTTGGGCAGCTCCTACAGTGAGCAGTTCTTC. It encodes CSVLLGSSYSEQFF.

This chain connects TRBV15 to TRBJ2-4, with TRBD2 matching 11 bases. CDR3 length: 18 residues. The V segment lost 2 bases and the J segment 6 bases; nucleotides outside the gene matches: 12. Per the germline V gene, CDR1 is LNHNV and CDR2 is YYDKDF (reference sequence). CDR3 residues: CATSRPPGLAATTNIQYF. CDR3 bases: TGTGCCACCAGCAGACCTCCGGGACTAGCGGCAACAACAAACATTCAGTACTTC.

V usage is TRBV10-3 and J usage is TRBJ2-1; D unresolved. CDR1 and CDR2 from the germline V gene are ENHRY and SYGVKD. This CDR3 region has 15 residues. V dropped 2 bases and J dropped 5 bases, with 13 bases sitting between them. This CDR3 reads CAISEAQRGDNEQFF. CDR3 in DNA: TGTGCCATCAGTGAGGCCCAGCGTGGGGACAATGAGCAGTTCTTC.

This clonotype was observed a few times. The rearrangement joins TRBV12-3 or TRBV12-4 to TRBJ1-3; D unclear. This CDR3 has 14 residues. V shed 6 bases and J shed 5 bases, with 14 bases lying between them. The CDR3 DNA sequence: TGTGCCAGCAGCCCACCAGAACGCCGAAACACCATATATTTT. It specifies CASSPPERRNTIYF.

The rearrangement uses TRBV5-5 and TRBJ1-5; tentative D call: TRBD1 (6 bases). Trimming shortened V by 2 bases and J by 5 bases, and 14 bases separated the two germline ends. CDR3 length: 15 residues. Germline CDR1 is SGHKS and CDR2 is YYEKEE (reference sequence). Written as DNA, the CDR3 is TGTGCCAGCAGCTTCAGGGTGGAGGGGGATCAGCCCCAGCATTTT. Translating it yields CASSFRVEGDQPQHF. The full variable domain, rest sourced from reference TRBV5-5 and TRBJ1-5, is DAGVTQSPTHLIKTRGQQVTLRCSPISGHKSVSWYQQVLGQGPQFIFQYYEKEERGRGNFPDRFSARQFPNYSSELNVNALLLGDSALYLCASSFRVEGDQPQHFGDGTRLSIL.

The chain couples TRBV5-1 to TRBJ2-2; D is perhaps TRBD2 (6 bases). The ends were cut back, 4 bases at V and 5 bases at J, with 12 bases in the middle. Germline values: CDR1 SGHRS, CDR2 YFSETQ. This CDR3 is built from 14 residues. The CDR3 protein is CASSPGVLTGELFF. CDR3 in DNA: TGCGCCAGCAGCCCGGGGGTACTTACCGGGGAGCTGTTTTTT.

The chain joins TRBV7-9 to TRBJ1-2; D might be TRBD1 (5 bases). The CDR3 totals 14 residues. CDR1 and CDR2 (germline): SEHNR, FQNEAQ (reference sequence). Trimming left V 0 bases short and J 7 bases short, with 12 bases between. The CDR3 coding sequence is TGTGCCAGCAGCTTAGCCGGCAGGGCCCCTGGCTACACCTTC. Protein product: CASSLAGRAPGYTF.

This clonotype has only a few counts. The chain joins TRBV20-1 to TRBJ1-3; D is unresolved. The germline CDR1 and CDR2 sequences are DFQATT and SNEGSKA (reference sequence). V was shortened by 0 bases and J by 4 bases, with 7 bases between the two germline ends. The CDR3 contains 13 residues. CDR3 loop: CSARDPKGNTIYF. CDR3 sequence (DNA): TGCAGTGCTAGAGACCCGAAGGGAAACACCATATATTTT.

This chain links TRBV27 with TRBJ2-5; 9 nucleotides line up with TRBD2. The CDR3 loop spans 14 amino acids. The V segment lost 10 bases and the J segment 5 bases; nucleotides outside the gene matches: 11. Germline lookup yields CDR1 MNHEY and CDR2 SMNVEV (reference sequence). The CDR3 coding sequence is TGTGCCATTGGGAGGGGACTAGCCCGGGAGACCCAGTACTTC. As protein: CAIGRGLARETQYF.

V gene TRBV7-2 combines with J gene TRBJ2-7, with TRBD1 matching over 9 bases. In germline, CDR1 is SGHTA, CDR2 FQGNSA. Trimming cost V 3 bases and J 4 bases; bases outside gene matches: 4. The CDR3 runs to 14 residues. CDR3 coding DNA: TGTGCCAGCAGCTTGGGACAGGGCTTATACGAGCAGTACGTC. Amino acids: CASSLGQGLYEQYV.

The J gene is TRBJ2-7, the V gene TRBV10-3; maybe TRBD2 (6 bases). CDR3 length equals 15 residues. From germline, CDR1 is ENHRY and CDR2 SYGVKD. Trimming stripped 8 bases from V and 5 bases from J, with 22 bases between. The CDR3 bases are TGTGCCATCCGGGGTCAGGCTAGCGAATCAAACGAGCAGTACTTC. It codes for CAIRGQASESNEQYF.

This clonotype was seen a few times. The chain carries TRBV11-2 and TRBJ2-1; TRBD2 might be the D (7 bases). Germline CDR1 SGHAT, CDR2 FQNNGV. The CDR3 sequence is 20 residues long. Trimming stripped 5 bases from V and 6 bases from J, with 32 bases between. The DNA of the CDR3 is TGTGCCAGCAGCCGGGGGATAAGGATTAGCGGGCCTAGGGGGGTCAATGAGCAGTTCTTC. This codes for CASSRGIRISGPRGVNEQFF.